This TCR beta chain was sequenced during a study of OX40 agonist ivuxolimab in advanced cancers. Germline loops: CDR1 SGHTS, CDR2 YDEGEE. J was trimmed by 15 bases and V by 4 bases; bases with no gene match: 6. The CDR3 has 11 residues. Produced via immunoSEQ multiplex PCR; TCRdb's table is partial and in-frame only. The repertoire consists of roughly 64,000 clones, with 75% to 90% occurring once and the leading ten covering about 2.5%. The TCR was taken from an adult with an advanced solid tumor such as melanoma, head and neck, liver or kidney cancer. This specimen consisted of CD4+ or CD8+ T cells sorted from blood, obtained in a trial of the OX40 agonist ivuxolimab. J is TRBJ2-1 and V is TRBV5-8, with 8 nucleotides matching TRBD1. The CDR3 here is CASSLDRVPFF. The CDR3 DNA follows: TGTGCCAGCAGCCTGGACAGGGTGCCGTTCTTC.